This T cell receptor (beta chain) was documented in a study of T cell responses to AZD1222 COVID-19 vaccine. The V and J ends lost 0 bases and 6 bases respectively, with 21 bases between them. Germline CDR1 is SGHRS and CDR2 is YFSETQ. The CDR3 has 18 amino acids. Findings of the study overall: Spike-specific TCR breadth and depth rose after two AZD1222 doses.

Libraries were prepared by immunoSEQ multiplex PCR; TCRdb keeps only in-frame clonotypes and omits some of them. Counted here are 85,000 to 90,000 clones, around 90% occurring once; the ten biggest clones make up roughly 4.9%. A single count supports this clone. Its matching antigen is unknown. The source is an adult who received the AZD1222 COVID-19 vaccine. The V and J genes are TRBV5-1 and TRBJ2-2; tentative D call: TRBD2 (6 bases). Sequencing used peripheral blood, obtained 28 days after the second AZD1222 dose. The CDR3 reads CASSLGVGASDFPGELFF. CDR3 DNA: TGCGCCAGCAGCTTGGGAGTCGGGGCTAGCGACTTCCCCGGGGAGCTGTTTTTT.